The 20 T cell receptor beta chains below were found in one sample sequenced in a study of PD-1 blockade in classical Hodgkin lymphoma. Time point here: cycle 4 day 1 (C4D1), after more than five weeks of nivolumab. Exposure to brentuximab vedotin varied, and each patient had relapsed following autologous stem cell transplantation. Using immunoSEQ multiplex PCR, the repertoire was profiled, and TCRdb retains in-frame clones only, with some absent. This sample carries tens of thousands of clones, 60% to 80% of them seen once, and the ten largest clones take around 21%. The sequenced sample was peripheral blood mononuclear cells (PBMCs), obtained before the fourth cycle of nivolumab. Source of these receptors: a human donor with classical Hodgkin lymphoma.

This chain joins TRBV20-1 and TRBJ2-3, with D possibly being TRBD2 (6 bases). CDR3 length: 11 residues. The germline V gene has CDR1 DFQATT and CDR2 SNEGSKA (reference sequence). Deletions cut 3 bases from V and 6 bases from J, with 7 bases between. The CDR3 spells CSARGGDTQYF. CDR3 sequence (DNA): TGCAGTGCTAGGGGAGGCGATACGCAGTATTTT.

This clone was detected once. The chain has TRBV4-1 and TRBJ2-1; 7 bases agree with TRBD2. Germline V gene lookup returns CDR1 MGHRA and CDR2 YSYEKL. There are 16 residues in the CDR3. J gave up 4 bases and V 0 bases, and 6 bases lay outside the gene matches. CDR3 loop: CASSQDRARGYNEQFF. Written as DNA, the CDR3 is TGCGCCAGCAGCCAAGATAGAGCGCGGGGGTACAATGAGCAGTTCTTC.

The rearrangement joins TRBV19 to TRBJ2-1; either TRBD1 or TRBD2 may supply D (5 bases each). This CDR3 region has 14 residues. CDR1 is LNHDA, CDR2 SQIVND, per germline (reference sequence). Trimming took 3 bases from V and 7 from J, leaving 13 bases between them. For the CDR3, the DNA is TGTGCCAGTAGTATTCCCACGGGGCCTAATGAGCAGTTCTTC. This translates into CASSIPTGPNEQFF.

The rearrangement joins TRBV11-2 to TRBJ1-1, with D tentatively TRBD1 (6 bases). Trimming removed 1 base from V and 7 bases from J, with 13 bases in between. The CDR3 consists of 14 residues. Germline V gene sequence: CDR1 SGHAT, CDR2 FQNNGV. The CDR3 loop is CASSLAGARGEAFF. For the CDR3, the DNA is TGTGCCAGCAGCTTAGCAGGGGCTCGTGGTGAAGCTTTCTTT. The whole variable domain, filled in from reference TRBV11-2 and TRBJ1-1, reads EAGVAQSPRYKIIEKRQSVAFWCNPISGHATLYWYQQILGQGPKLLIQFQNNGVVDDSQLPKDRFSAERLKGVDSTLKIQPAKLEDSAVYLCASSLAGARGEAFFGQGTRLTVV.

The rearrangement links TRBV6-5 to TRBJ2-7; 12 bases match TRBD2. The CDR3 loop spans 15 amino acids. The V gene's germline CDR1 is MNHEY and CDR2 SVGAGI. V was pared by 5 bases and J by 2 bases, with 4 bases of the junction left unmatched. The CDR3 nucleotides read TGTGCCAGCAGTCCTAGCGGGAGGGTAACCTACGAGCAGTACTTC. The encoded protein is CASSPSGRVTYEQYF.

V is TRBV4-3 and J is TRBJ1-2; 10 positions agree with TRBD1. Germline assignment: CDR1 LGHNA and CDR2 YSLEER. The CDR3 covers 16 residues. Trimming cost V 3 bases and J 2 bases; bases outside gene matches: 6. CDR3 DNA sequence: TGCGCCAGCAGCCAGGGGGACAGGGGACTAAACTATGGCTACACCTTC. This translates into CASSQGDRGLNYGYTF.

V is TRBV15 and J is TRBJ2-3; possibly TRBD1 or TRBD2 for D (5 bases each). The CDR3 totals 16 residues. The germline V and J ends were trimmed by 0 bases and 2 bases, with 12 bases remaining between them. CDR1 is LNHNV, CDR2 YYDKDF, per germline (reference sequence). DNA for the CDR3: TGTGCCACCAGCAGAGATGGAACGGGGCTCACAGATACGCAGTATTTT. This gives the protein CATSRDGTGLTDTQYF.

This rearrangement joins TRBV4-3 to TRBJ1-2; no clear D gene. Germline values: CDR1 LGHNA, CDR2 YSLEER. The CDR3 is made up of 15 amino acids. Trimming shortened V by 1 base and J by 3 bases, and 12 bases separated the two germline ends. The DNA of the CDR3 is TGCGCCAGCAGCCAAGGTTGGACCCCCTACTATGGCTACACCTTC. This translates into CASSQGWTPYYGYTF.

The genes are TRBV10-3 and TRBJ2-3, with TRBD2 as a possible D gene (5 bases). V gave up 10 bases and J gave up 4 bases, with 15 bases separating them. Germline V gene lookup returns CDR1 ENHRY and CDR2 SYGVKD. This CDR3 comprises 13 residues. Here the CDR3 reads CATTPSPADTQYF. DNA of the CDR3: TGTGCCACCACTCCTAGCCCCGCAGATACGCAGTATTTT.

The chain is built from TRBV29-1 and TRBJ2-3, with a possible D match to TRBD2 (7 bases). With 8 bases removed from V and 3 bases from J, the gap between germline ends came to 18 bases. The CDR3 extends over 14 amino acids. CDR1 is SQVTM and CDR2 is ANQGSEA in the germline V gene. Here the CDR3 reads CSTTGAGVTDTQYF. Here the CDR3 DNA reads TGCAGCACGACGGGGGCGGGGGTTACAGATACGCAGTATTTT.

This chain connects TRBV7-2 to TRBJ2-3, with 9 bases identical to TRBD2. The CDR3 has 16 amino acids. Germline CDR1 and CDR2: SGHTA and FQGNSA. The junction had 9 bases not matched to a gene; V was cut back by 5 bases and J by 3 bases. CDR3: CASSANSGSLTDTQYF. CDR3 DNA: TGTGCCAGCAGCGCAAATAGCGGGAGTTTGACAGATACGCAGTATTTT.

V gene TRBV29-1 combines with J gene TRBJ2-7, with D perhaps TRBD1 or TRBD2 (5 bases each). The CDR3 contains 12 residues. V shed 6 bases and J shed 3 bases, with 12 bases lying between them. Germline V lookup: CDR1 SQVTM, CDR2 ANQGSEA. For the CDR3, the DNA is TGCAGCGTGGGACCGACCTTCTACGAGCAGTACTTC. Protein product: CSVGPTFYEQYF.

The CDR3 reads CASSLLGATNEKLFF. The CDR3 DNA reads TGTGCCAGCAGCCTATTGGGGGCAACTAATGAAAAACTGTTTTTT. The rearrangement joins TRBV6-5 to TRBJ1-4; TRBD1 might be the D (5 bases). Trimming shortened V by 6 bases and J by 0 bases, and 11 bases separated the two germline ends. Germline V gene lookup returns CDR1 MNHEY and CDR2 SVGAGI. The CDR3 has 15 residues.

J is TRBJ2-7 and V is TRBV12-2; the table names TRBD1, a call not compared with the DNA. TRBV12-2 is a documented pseudogene. CDR3 length equals 15 residues. CDR3 in DNA: TGTGCAAGTCGGAGGGCGACAGGGTGTGCCTACGAGCAGTACTTC. Translating gives CASRRATGCAYEQYF.

The V and J genes are TRBV7-8 and TRBJ2-5; D gene unclear. Germline values: CDR1 SGHVS, CDR2 FQNEAQ. The CDR3 sequence is 13 residues long. V was cut by 3 bases and J by 2 bases, with 7 bases left in between. CDR3 nucleotide sequence: TGTGCCAGCAGCTTTGGTCTTCAAGAGACCCAGTACTTC. Translation: CASSFGLQETQYF. Complete variable domain (other parts from reference TRBV7-8 and TRBJ2-5): GAGVSQSPRYKVAKRGQDVALRCDPISGHVSLFWYQQALGQGPEFLTYFQNEAQLDKSGLPSDRFFAERPEGSVSTLKIQRTQQEDSAVYLCASSFGLQETQYFGPGTRLLVL.

The genes are TRBV6-4 and TRBJ1-1; D is uncertain. The CDR3 consists of 16 residues. Trimming stripped 3 bases from V and 0 bases from J, with 14 bases between. Germline CDR1 is MRHNA and CDR2 is SNTAGT. The CDR3 loop reads CASSDTLPDLNTEAFF. The CDR3 DNA follows: TGTGCCAGCAGTGATACTCTGCCGGACCTGAACACTGAAGCTTTCTTT.

The CDR3 protein is CATSNRGTAGSYEQYF. In nucleotides, the CDR3 is TGTGCCACCTCAAACCGCGGGACAGCCGGTTCGTACGAGCAGTACTTC. This sequence joins TRBV6-4 and TRBJ2-7; D might be TRBD1 (7 bases). The CDR3 contains 16 residues. The germline gives CDR1 MRHNA, CDR2 SNTAGT. The germline V and J ends were trimmed by 10 bases and 4 bases, with 26 bases remaining between them.

The J gene is TRBJ2-3, the V gene TRBV28, with D possibly TRBD2 on 6 matching bases. With 2 bases removed from V and 2 bases from J, the gap between germline ends came to 11 bases. Germline CDR1 is MDHEN and CDR2 is SYDVKM. The CDR3 runs 15 residues. As DNA, the CDR3 is TGTGCCAGCAGTTTAAGGCAGGGACTCACAGATACGCAGTATTTT. Amino acid sequence: CASSLRQGLTDTQYF.

The chain's CDR3 is CASSYGRYNSPLHF. Written as DNA, the CDR3 is TGTGCCAGCAGTTACGGCAGGTACAATTCACCCCTCCACTTT. V usage is TRBV6-5 and J usage is TRBJ1-6; D uncertain. The CDR3 spans 14 residues. Germline loops: CDR1 MNHEY, CDR2 SVGAGI. V lost 2 bases and J 7 bases, leaving 9 bases between the germline ends.

The chain couples TRBV28 to TRBJ1-2; D may be TRBD1 (5 bases). The germline V gene encodes CDR1 MDHEN and CDR2 SYDVKM. The CDR3 contains 15 residues. The V gene lost 6 bases and the J gene lost 1 base, with 15 bases spanning the gap. In nucleotides, the CDR3 is TGTGCCAGCAGGGAAGGGGCAGAGAATAACTATGGCTACACCTTC. Translating it yields CASREGAENNYGYTF.